This TCR beta chain was captured by sequencing in a study of T cells expressing NK-cell markers. The study, taken as a whole, reports: Dominant NKG2C+ clonotype frequencies of about 1.0-7.0% of CD8+ T cells were measured in over 5 donors. Dominance of the CD3+CD56-NKG2C+ fraction by these clonotypes also held in several donors.

For this clonotype: Its antigen is unknown.

The length of the CDR3 is 18 residues. CDR1 and CDR2 (germline): LGHDT, YNNKEL (reference sequence). TCRdb re-called the 5' RACE reads; every CDR3 protein appears as one record, without DNA. This sample carries some 500,000 distinct CDR3 sequences, with approximately 1.4% going to the ten biggest clones. The sequence was obtained from a woman aged 45-60 years in good health. This sequence joins TRBV3-1 and TRBJ2-1; the D call from TCRdb, TRBD1, cannot be confirmed without DNA. Sequencing was performed on blood T cells: a sorted CD56 or NKG2C T cell subset, CD4+ or CD8+ T cells, or bulk PBMC T cells (not recorded which). The CDR3 is CASSQTRAGQSSYNEQFF.